This T cell receptor beta chain was documented in a study of Ad26.COV2.S vaccination and SARS-CoV-2 variants. Study at large: Each vaccinee took Ad26.COV2.S intramuscularly, once or twice 56 days apart.

Treatment of the sample: some 20 received Ad26.COV2.S at low or high dose, single or two shots; roughly 5 received placebo; per-sample allocation not given. Samples analyzed were those drawn on day 63 after the first vaccine or placebo injection. The germline CDR1 and CDR2 sequences are SGHNT and YYREEE (reference sequence). This CDR3 comprises 14 residues. With 0 bases removed from V and 7 bases from J, the gap between germline ends came to 12 bases. Study outcomes and limitations: CD8+ and CD4+ T cells specific for spike reportedly responded with substantial breadth after vaccination.

Libraries were prepared by immunoSEQ multiplex PCR; TCRdb keeps only in-frame clonotypes and omits some of them. The sample consists of about 370,000 clones, around 89% of them appearing once. With respect to this clone: Its antigen remains unidentified.

The sample in question was peripheral blood, obtained in a trial of Ad26.COV2.S vaccine versus placebo. The TCR comes from a person between 18 and 59 years old who received the Ad26.COV2.S COVID-19 vaccine or a placebo. V and J are TRBV5-4 and TRBJ2-3, with D tentatively TRBD2 (5 bases). CDR3 nucleotide sequence: TGTGCCAGCAGCTTGGCCGGGGTGGCGAATACGCAGTATTTT. Translation gives CASSLAGVANTQYF.